This T cell receptor (beta chain) stems from a study of OX40 agonist ivuxolimab in advanced cancers. This CDR3 is 14 amino acids long. CDR1 is SNHLY and CDR2 is FYNNEI in the germline V gene. The V gene lost 10 bases and the J gene lost 0 bases, with 10 bases spanning the gap. Libraries were prepared by immunoSEQ multiplex PCR; TCRdb keeps only in-frame clonotypes and omits some of them. This sample has 80,000 or so clones, with 90% found just once. The material was CD4+ or CD8+ T cells sorted from blood, obtained in a trial of the OX40 agonist ivuxolimab. The chain combines TRBV2 with TRBJ2-6, with D perhaps TRBD2 (6 bases). The receptor comes from an adult with an advanced solid tumor such as melanoma, head and neck, liver or kidney cancer. This CDR3 reads CATGSPSGANVLTF. CDR3 nucleotide sequence: TGTGCCACCGGGAGTCCCTCTGGGGCCAACGTCCTGACTTTC.